This note documents a single TCR beta chain sequence. The antigen remains unidentified. V was shortened by 5 bases and J by 1 base, with 11 bases between the two germline ends. There are 14 residues in the CDR3. The germline V gene encodes CDR1 SEHNR and CDR2 FQNEAQ (reference sequence). A sample-barcoded 5' primer and a J-beta primer mix were used in a second PCR of roughly 6 to 11 cycles. Tags on each cDNA molecule came from a template-switch adaptor with 12 random nucleotides. One entry per CDR3 protein, called by TCRdb with MiXCR from the 5' RACE reads. This table has over a million distinct CDR3 sequences, less than 45% appearing once. This specimen comes from a study of blood T cells in healthy people across ages. About the study: T cells yielded about one barcoded beta molecule per two cells through template switching.

Study-level points and caveats: The long-lived group displayed more naive CD4+ cells, plus higher diversity, than the aged donors did.

Sequenced material: blood. This clonotype was sampled from a woman aged 18-29 years in good health. This sequence joins TRBV7-9 and TRBJ1-1; D remains unclear. The CDR3 is CASSVDGRNTEAFF. The DNA for the CDR3 is TGTGCCAGCAGCGTCGACGGGCGGAACACTGAAGCTTTCTTT.